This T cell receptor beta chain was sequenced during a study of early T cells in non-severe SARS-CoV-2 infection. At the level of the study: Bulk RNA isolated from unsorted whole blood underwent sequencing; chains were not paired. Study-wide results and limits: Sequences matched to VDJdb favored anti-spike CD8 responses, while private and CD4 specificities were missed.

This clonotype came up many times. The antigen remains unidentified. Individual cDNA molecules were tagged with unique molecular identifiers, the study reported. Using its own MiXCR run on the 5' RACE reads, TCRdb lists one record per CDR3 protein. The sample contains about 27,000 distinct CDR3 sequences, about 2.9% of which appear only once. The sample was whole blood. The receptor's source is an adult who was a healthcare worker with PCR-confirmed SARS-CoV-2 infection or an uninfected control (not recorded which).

The CDR3 loop reads CASSPDGGFSTDTQYF. The CDR3 DNA is TGTGCCAGCAGCCCCGACGGAGGGTTCAGCACAGATACGCAGTATTTT. V is TRBV7-3 and J is TRBJ2-3, with D possibly TRBD2 on 6 matching bases. Deletions cut 5 bases from V and 0 bases from J, with 15 bases between. From germline, CDR1 is SGHTA and CDR2 FQGTGA. This CDR3 has 16 residues.